A single sample gave rise to the 6 T cell receptor beta chains below, sequenced in a study of blood T cell repertoires in COVID-19 (dated by TCRdb to about 2020). The method was the immunoSEQ multiplex PCR assay. TCRdb holds this immuneACCESS table with in-frame rearrangements only. Some clones are missing; in checked studies, unresolved V genes explain under half, and the rest has no known cause. A total of about 200,000 clones appear in this sample, approximately 88% of them only once. The ten biggest clones cover 6.5% to 9% of the sample. The material sequenced was PBMCs or T cells enriched from blood (not recorded which). These receptors all come from a woman between 18 and 29 years old who had recovered from COVID-19.

The V and J genes are TRBV10-3 and TRBJ2-7; tentatively, D is TRBD1 (5 bases). Trimming removed 3 bases at V and 4 bases at J, with 16 bases between. CDR1 is ENHRY, CDR2 SYGVKD, per germline. This CDR3 is 15 amino acids long. The CDR3 loop is CAISDSKTTGYEQYF. The CDR3 DNA follows: TGTGCCATCAGTGATTCGAAGACCACAGGTTACGAGCAGTACTTC.

The chain carries TRBV6-5 and TRBJ2-1; weak D call: TRBD1 (5 bases). Germline lookup yields CDR1 MNHEY and CDR2 SVGAGI. V was shortened by 4 bases and J by 0 bases, with 10 bases between the two germline ends. CDR3 size: 15 residues. This CDR3 is CASSSRQPSYNEQFF. As DNA, the CDR3 is TGTGCCAGCAGTTCTCGACAGCCCTCCTACAATGAGCAGTTCTTC.

V gene TRBV18 combines with J gene TRBJ1-6; no definite D call. The ends were cut back, 2 bases at V and 5 bases at J, with 10 bases in the middle. This CDR3 is built from 15 residues. CDR1 is KGHSH and CDR2 is LQKENI in the germline V gene. The CDR3 coding sequence is TGTGCCAGCTCACCAGTATCGGGGAATAATTCACCCCTCCACTTT. Translation: CASSPVSGNNSPLHF.

The chain uses TRBV5-1 and TRBJ2-1; 8 bases match TRBD1. Per the germline V gene, CDR1 is SGHRS and CDR2 is YFSETQ. CDR3 length: 15 residues. With 1 base clipped from V and 7 bases from J, the junction kept 7 bases outside the gene matches. In DNA form, the CDR3 reads TGCGCCAGCAGCTTGAATATAGGGGACAGGAATGAGCAGTTCTTC. This sequence encodes CASSLNIGDRNEQFF.

The chain carries TRBV5-1 and TRBJ1-1; D uncertain. The CDR3 runs to 13 residues. Trimming left V 4 bases short and J 5 bases short, with 12 bases between. Germline CDR1 SGHRS, CDR2 YFSETQ. Here the CDR3 reads CASSPRTGTEAFF. CDR3 sequence (DNA): TGCGCCAGCAGCCCCCGGACGGGGACTGAAGCTTTCTTT. The whole variable domain, filled in from reference TRBV5-1 and TRBJ1-1, reads KAGVTQTPRYLIKTRGQQVTLSCSPISGHRSVSWYQQTPGQGLQFLFEYFSETQRNKGNFPGRFSGRQFSNSRSEMNVSTLELGDSALYLCASSPRTGTEAFFGQGTRLTVV.

The V and J genes are TRBV12-5 and TRBJ1-5; 9 nucleotides line up with TRBD1. The J segment lost 6 bases and the V segment lost 1 base, leaving 10 bases of the junction unmatched. This CDR3 contains 17 residues. Germline V gives CDR1 LGHNT, CDR2 FRNRAP. The CDR3 loop reads CASGLGQGQGYTQPQHF. For the CDR3, the DNA is TGTGCTAGTGGTTTGGGACAGGGACAGGGTTATACTCAGCCCCAGCATTTT. Together with reference TRBV12-5 and TRBJ1-5, the CDR3 gives the full variable domain: DARVTQTPRHKVTEMGQEVTMRCQPILGHNTVFWYRQTMMQGLELLAYFRNRAPLDDSGMPKDRFSAEMPDATLATLKIQPSEPRDSAVYFCASGLGQGQGYTQPQHFGDGTRLSIL.